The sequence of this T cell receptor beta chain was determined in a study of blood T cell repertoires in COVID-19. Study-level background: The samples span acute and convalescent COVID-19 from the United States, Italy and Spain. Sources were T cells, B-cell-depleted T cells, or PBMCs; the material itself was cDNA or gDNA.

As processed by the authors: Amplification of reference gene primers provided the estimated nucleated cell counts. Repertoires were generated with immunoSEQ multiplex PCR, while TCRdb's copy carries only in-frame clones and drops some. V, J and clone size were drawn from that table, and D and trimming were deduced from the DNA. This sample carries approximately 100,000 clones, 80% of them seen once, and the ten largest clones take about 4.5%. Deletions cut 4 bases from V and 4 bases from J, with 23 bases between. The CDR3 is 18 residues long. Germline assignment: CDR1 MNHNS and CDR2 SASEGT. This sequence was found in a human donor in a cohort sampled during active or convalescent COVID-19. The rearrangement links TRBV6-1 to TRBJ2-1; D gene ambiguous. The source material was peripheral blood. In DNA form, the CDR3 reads TGTGCCAGCAGTGCCACGTCAATATTCATTGCCACTTACAATGAGCAGTTCTTC. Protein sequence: CASSATSIFIATYNEQFF.